The 30 T cell receptor beta chains below all came from one sample that was sequenced in a study of blood T cell repertoires in COVID-19. This table comes from immunoSEQ multiplex PCR, and its TCRdb copy is limited to in-frame clones, with some not included. This table holds nearly 95,000 clones, 85% to 90% found once. Sequences were obtained from peripheral blood. The source of these receptors is a human donor with active COVID-19. The donor label of this sample is uncertain.

The rearrangement links TRBV19 to TRBJ1-2; D not resolved. This CDR3 comprises 13 residues. Trimming stripped 4 bases from V and 4 bases from J, with 10 bases between. The germline CDR1 and CDR2 sequences are LNHDA and SQIVND (reference sequence). CDR3 bases: TGTGCCAGTAGTACAGGCCCCTCCTATGGCTACACCTTC. Amino acid sequence: CASSTGPSYGYTF.

The J gene is TRBJ2-5, the V gene TRBV10-3; TRBD2 agrees at 8 bases. This CDR3 has 16 amino acids. V shed 0 bases and J 5 bases; nucleotides not matched to a gene: 8. In germline, CDR1 is ENHRY, CDR2 SYGVKD. The CDR3 region has the DNA TGTGCCATCAGTGAGTCCGCGGGGGGATCGTTTGAGACCCAGTACTTC. Amino acid sequence: CAISESAGGSFETQYF.

The V call is TRBV6-5, the J call TRBJ2-3; 12 bases fit TRBD2. V shed 4 bases and J 4 bases; nucleotides not matched to a gene: 6. The CDR3 contains 16 residues. Germline loops: CDR1 MNHEY, CDR2 SVGAGI. In nucleotides, the CDR3 is TGTGCCAGCAGTTCATCTAGCGGGGGGGTCTCAGATACGCAGTATTTT. Its protein product is CASSSSSGGVSDTQYF.

In this sample, this clone turned up a few times. The gene calls are TRBV28 and TRBJ1-5; no reliable D call. CDR3 length equals 16 residues. Germline CDR1 reads MDHEN; CDR2 reads SYDVKM. Between the trimmed V and J ends, which lost 2 bases and 0 bases, there was a span of 11 bases. The CDR3: CASSLLSGSSNQPQHF. Here the CDR3 DNA reads TGTGCCAGCAGTTTACTCTCGGGGAGTAGCAATCAGCCCCAGCATTTT.

This clone was seen a few times. The rearrangement links TRBV10-3 to TRBJ1-1; 9 nucleotides line up with TRBD1. V was clipped by 6 bases and J by 3 bases; unmatched bases: 8. CDR3 size: 15 residues. CDR1 and CDR2 from the germline V gene are ENHRY and SYGVKD. The CDR3 bases are TGTGCCATCAGGGAGGAAACAGGGGGCCACACTGAAGCTTTCTTT. Translating gives CAIREETGGHTEAFF.

The CDR3 region has the DNA TGTGCCAGCAGCTCCATTTATCGGGGGAATGAGCAGTTCTTC. Translation gives CASSSIYRGNEQFF. The chain uses TRBV11-2 and TRBJ2-1; TRBD2 is a possible D gene (6 bases). Germline V gene lookup returns CDR1 SGHAT and CDR2 FQNNGV. V was clipped by 4 bases and J by 7 bases, with 14 bases between them. The CDR3 extends over 14 amino acids. The variable domain in full, completed from reference TRBV11-2 and TRBJ2-1, reads EAGVAQSPRYKIIEKRQSVAFWCNPISGHATLYWYQQILGQGPKLLIQFQNNGVVDDSQLPKDRFSAERLKGVDSTLKIQPAKLEDSAVYLCASSSIYRGNEQFFGPGTRLTVL.

V is TRBV24-1 and J is TRBJ2-6; TRBD1 agrees at 9 bases. CDR1 KGHDR and CDR2 SFDVKD come from the germline V gene. V shed 5 bases and J 0 bases; nucleotides not matched to a gene: 10. This CDR3 spans 19 amino acids. CDR3 DNA: TGTGCCACCAGTGTTCTCCGGGACAGGGCCGACTCTGGGGCCAACGTCCTGACTTTC. Translating gives CATSVLRDRADSGANVLTF.

This chain connects TRBV19 to TRBJ1-1; possible D gene TRBD1, 6 bases. The CDR3 spans 13 residues. The ends were cut back, 7 bases at V and 4 bases at J, with 13 bases in the middle. Germline loops: CDR1 LNHDA, CDR2 SQIVND (reference sequence). CDR3 sequence reads: CASTQGRVTEAFF. CDR3 DNA sequence: TGTGCCAGTACGCAGGGGCGGGTCACTGAAGCTTTCTTT.

The rearrangement links TRBV7-9 to TRBJ1-1, with D maybe TRBD1 (5 bases). CDR1 is SEHNR, CDR2 FQNEAQ, per germline (reference sequence). The CDR3 spans 15 residues. The ends were cut back, 5 bases at V and 7 bases at J, with 20 bases in the middle. DNA of the CDR3: TGTGCCAGCAGCCCAGCGGGGGAACCAGGACATGAAGCTTTCTTT. Translation: CASSPAGEPGHEAFF.

This clone was seen just once. The CDR3 loop is CASSLDFRTGDGYTF. CDR3 DNA sequence: TGTGCCAGCAGCTTAGACTTCCGGACAGGGGATGGCTACACCTTC. The genes are TRBV11-2 and TRBJ1-2, with 9 nucleotides matching TRBD1. The CDR3 length is 15 residues. V gave up 0 bases and J gave up 6 bases; unmatched junction bases: 5. From germline, CDR1 is SGHAT and CDR2 FQNNGV.

The chain is built from TRBV18 and TRBJ2-1, with 9 bases aligning to TRBD2. There are 16 residues in the CDR3. Losses at the gene ends were 5 bases for V and 1 base for J; bases not matched to a gene: 6. Germline V gene data show CDR1 as KGHSH and CDR2 as LQKENI. CDR3 sequence (DNA): TGTGCCAGCTCAAAAGGCAGCGGGGGGTCCTACAATGAGCAGTTCTTC. It yields the protein CASSKGSGGSYNEQFF.

The gene calls are TRBV3-1 (or the pseudogene TRBV3-2) and TRBJ1-4, with 7 bases identical to TRBD1. Germline trimming cut 4 bases from V and 7 bases from J; bases unmatched to any gene: 12. CDR3 length equals 16 residues. Germline assignment: CDR1 LGHDT and CDR2 YNNKEL (reference sequence). The DNA for the CDR3 is TGTGCCAGCAGCCCATCTTCCGGGACAGTGGGTGAAAAACTGTTTTTT. It yields the protein CASSPSSGTVGEKLFF.

In its sample, this clone was seen once. Written as DNA, the CDR3 is TGTGCCAGCAGCCCAGGGACAGGGGTCGTTGGAGATACGCAGTATTTT. This encodes CASSPGTGVVGDTQYF. The rearrangement joins TRBV7-9 to TRBJ2-3; 10 bases align to TRBD1. Germline loops: CDR1 SEHNR, CDR2 FQNEAQ (reference sequence). The ends lost 5 bases at V and 5 bases at J; junction bases unmatched: 10. The CDR3 is made up of 16 amino acids.

Only one count was recorded for this clone. The J gene is TRBJ1-5, the V gene TRBV3-1 (or the pseudogene TRBV3-2); D remains ambiguous. From germline, CDR1 is LGHDT and CDR2 YNNKEL (reference sequence). The CDR3 consists of 15 residues. Trimming removed 4 bases from V and 9 bases from J, with 19 bases in between. The CDR3 DNA reads TGTGCCAGCAGCCGCTCAGAGCCACTATCGAGGCCCCAGCATTTT. It codes for CASSRSEPLSRPQHF.

The J gene is TRBJ2-4, the V gene TRBV19, with D perhaps matching TRBD1 (6 bases). The germline V gene has CDR1 LNHDA and CDR2 SQIVND (reference sequence). V lost 6 bases and J 4 bases, leaving 13 bases between the germline ends. The CDR3 covers 14 residues. Here the CDR3 DNA reads TGTGCCAGTAGCCACAGGGTCGAGAAAAACATTCAGTACTTC. Its protein product is CASSHRVEKNIQYF.

In this sample, this clone turned up a few times. The rearrangement joins TRBV4-1 to TRBJ2-2; 8 bases fit TRBD2. CDR1 MGHRA and CDR2 YSYEKL come from the germline V gene. The V gene end was trimmed by 0 bases and the J gene end by 7 bases; junction bases not matched to a gene: 7. CDR3 length: 16 residues. In DNA form, the CDR3 reads TGCGCCAGCAGCCAAGATGTCGGGGGGGGCGTCGGGGAGCTGTTTTTT. Its translation: CASSQDVGGGVGELFF.

This sequence joins TRBV6-1 and TRBJ1-3; 7 bases are shared with TRBD1. CDR1 and CDR2 (germline): MNHNS, SASEGT. The CDR3 spans 16 residues. The trim removed 4 bases at V and 0 bases at J, leaving 6 bases unmatched. The CDR3 coding sequence is TGTGCCAGCAGTGGGCGACAGGGAAGCTCTGGAAACACCATATATTTT. This codes for CASSGRQGSSGNTIYF.

The rearrangement uses TRBV15 and TRBJ2-7; D gene ambiguous. CDR3 size: 15 residues. The V gene lost 2 bases and the J gene lost 1 base, with 12 bases spanning the gap. CDR1 LNHNV and CDR2 YYDKDF come from the germline V gene (reference sequence). CDR3 protein: CATSRSTSESYEQYF. The CDR3 DNA is TGTGCCACCAGCAGATCAACCTCCGAGTCCTACGAGCAGTACTTC.

CDR3 nucleotides: TGTGCCAGCAGCTTGGTCGGGACCTACGAGCAGTACTTC. Translation: CASSLVGTYEQYF. This chain uses TRBV5-5 with TRBJ2-7, with D possibly TRBD2 on 5 matching bases. Trimming removed 0 bases at V and 2 bases at J, with 6 bases between. There are 13 residues in the CDR3. Germline V gene sequence: CDR1 SGHKS, CDR2 YYEKEE (reference sequence). The variable domain in full, completed from reference TRBV5-5 and TRBJ2-7, reads DAGVTQSPTHLIKTRGQQVTLRCSPISGHKSVSWYQQVLGQGPQFIFQYYEKEERGRGNFPDRFSARQFPNYSSELNVNALLLGDSALYLCASSLVGTYEQYFGPGTRLTVT.

The chain employs TRBV3-1 (or the pseudogene TRBV3-2) and TRBJ1-2, with TRBD1 as a possible D gene (6 bases). The germline V and J ends were trimmed by 4 bases and 0 bases, with 12 bases remaining between them. CDR3 length equals 15 residues. Germline V gives CDR1 LGHDT, CDR2 YNNKEL (reference sequence). This chain's CDR3 is CASSLGTLANYGYTF. The CDR3 bases are TGTGCCAGCAGCCTCGGGACACTCGCTAACTATGGCTACACCTTC.

This rearrangement joins TRBV9 to TRBJ2-7; TRBD1 matches at 11 bases. The germline V gene has CDR1 SGDLS and CDR2 YYNGEE. CDR3 size: 16 residues. V gave up 2 bases and J gave up 5 bases; unmatched junction bases: 9. CDR3 in DNA: TGTGCCAGCAGCGTTGCAGGGACAGGGGGTAGTGACGAGCAGTACTTC. This encodes CASSVAGTGGSDEQYF.

This chain uses TRBV21-1 with TRBJ2-5; TRBD2, the D gene given by the table, was not confirmed from the DNA. TRBV21-1 constitutes a pseudogene. This CDR3 has 15 amino acids. In DNA form, the CDR3 reads TGTGCCAGCAGCAATCGTCCGGGGGGCTGGGTGACCCAGTACTTC. It encodes CASSNRPGGWVTQYF.

V and J are TRBV7-9 and TRBJ1-4; 8 nucleotides match TRBD1. V shed 5 bases, J shed 6 bases, and the junction held 11 bases outside the gene matches. The CDR3 contains 16 residues. Germline values: CDR1 SEHNR, CDR2 FQNEAQ (reference sequence). DNA for the CDR3: TGTGCCAGCAGCCAAACCCCCGGACAGGGCGATGAAAAACTGTTTTTT. Protein sequence: CASSQTPGQGDEKLFF. Complete variable domain (other parts from reference TRBV7-9 and TRBJ1-4): DTGVSQNPRHKITKRGQNVTFRCDPISEHNRLYWYRQTLGQGPEFLTYFQNEAQLEKSRLLSDRFSAERPKGSFSTLEIQRTEQGDSAMYLCASSQTPGQGDEKLFFGSGTQLSVL.

The rearrangement joins TRBV11-3 to TRBJ1-5, with D hard to call. The germline gives CDR1 SGHNT, CDR2 YENEEA. The CDR3 consists of 15 residues. Trimming stripped 3 bases from V and 3 bases from J, with 12 bases between. This CDR3 is CASSFPCRNNQPQHF. DNA for the CDR3: TGTGCCAGCAGCTTCCCATGCAGGAACAATCAGCCCCAGCATTTT.

V and J are TRBV4-1 and TRBJ1-6, with D unresolved. Germline CDR1 is MGHRA and CDR2 is YSYEKL. The germline V and J ends were trimmed by 1 base and 9 bases, with 7 bases remaining between them. CDR3 length: 13 residues. The CDR3 DNA sequence: TGCGCCAGCAGCCAAGTCCCCCGTTCACCCCTCCACTTT. This encodes CASSQVPRSPLHF.

This clone occurred once. The chain carries TRBV6-5 and TRBJ2-7; TRBD1 is a possible D gene (6 bases). The V gene's germline CDR1 is MNHEY and CDR2 SVGAGI. The CDR3 loop spans 15 amino acids. The V gene lost 6 bases and the J gene lost 3 bases, with 18 bases spanning the gap. The CDR3 loop reads CASRDQGLGGYEQYF. CDR3 in DNA: TGTGCCAGCAGGGACCAGGGGCTAGGTGGCTACGAGCAGTACTTC.

The V gene is TRBV6-2 or TRBV6-3, the J gene TRBJ2-2, with a possible D match to TRBD1 (5 bases). CDR3 length: 17 residues. Per germline, CDR1 MNHEY and CDR2 SVGEGT. Trimming removed 0 bases from V and 3 bases from J, with 14 bases in between. The CDR3 loop is CASSYSQGLSDTGELFF. The CDR3 coding sequence is TGTGCCAGCAGTTACTCCCAGGGCCTATCGGACACCGGGGAGCTGTTTTTT.

The chain has TRBV28 and TRBJ1-2; D not resolved. Trimming left V 1 base short and J 4 bases short, with 10 bases between. CDR3 length: 14 residues. Germline V lookup: CDR1 MDHEN, CDR2 SYDVKM. The CDR3 protein is CASSLSWGAYGYTF. The DNA for the CDR3 is TGTGCCAGCAGTTTATCATGGGGAGCCTATGGCTACACCTTC.

The chain uses TRBV6-1 and TRBJ1-5; tentative D call: TRBD1 (6 bases). Germline V gene lookup returns CDR1 MNHNS and CDR2 SASEGT. The length of the CDR3 is 15 residues. V gave up 1 base and J gave up 4 bases, with 11 bases separating them. In DNA, the CDR3 is TGTGCCAGCAGTGAAGGGACAGTCCTGAATCAGCCCCAGCATTTT. Its protein product is CASSEGTVLNQPQHF.

This clone has just one count. The chain has TRBV20-1 and TRBJ2-1, with D possibly being TRBD2 (6 bases). The V end was cut by 4 bases, the J end by 6 bases, with 7 bases between. This CDR3 comprises 11 residues. From germline, CDR1 is DFQATT and CDR2 SNEGSKA (reference sequence). Here the CDR3 reads CSATTSNEQFF. As DNA, the CDR3 is TGCAGTGCTACGACTAGCAATGAGCAGTTCTTC.